Listed below are T cell receptor beta chains from one sample, sequenced in a study of Ad26.COV2.S vaccination and SARS-CoV-2 variants. Repertoires were generated with immunoSEQ multiplex PCR, while TCRdb's copy carries only in-frame clones and drops some. In the table there are more than 400,000 clones, 90% of which are singletons. The sample in question was peripheral blood, obtained in a trial of Ad26.COV2.S vaccine versus placebo. Source of these receptors: a person aged 18-60 years who received the Ad26.COV2.S COVID-19 vaccine or a placebo. The CDR3 runs from the conserved cysteine through the conserved F or W.

j_call v_call cdr3_aa
TRBJ2-3 TRBV25-1 CASSEGGLAQYF
TRBJ1-2 TRBV4-3 CASSQVRDRNYGYTF
TRBJ2-7 TRBV4-3 CASSQAPGNYEQYF
TRBJ2-5 TRBV10-3 CAISESARREGRETQYF
TRBJ2-1 TRBV7-2 CASSSDRTSYNEQFF
TRBJ2-7 TRBV18 CASSPLFDGTDRSYEQYF
TRBJ2-7 TRBV28 CASSLLTENYEQYF
TRBJ2-5 TRBV5-4 CASSLARGDRSQETQYF
TRBJ2-7 TRBV7-8 CASSLAPGTGIYEQYF
TRBJ2-2 TRBV27 CASSYSLTGELFF
TRBJ2-1 TRBV9 CASSGLRTGGTNEQFF
TRBJ1-5 TRBV5-8 CASSLGTGNQPQHF
TRBJ2-3 TRBV14 CASSRTSGLATDTQYF
TRBJ2-7 TRBV15 CATSKTGTVSYEQYF
TRBJ2-7 TRBV19 CASSIPGQGFYEQYF
TRBJ2-1 TRBV7-9 CASSNLLAYNEQFF